Each of the 13 T cell receptor beta chains below was sequenced from the same sample in a study of blood T cell repertoires in COVID-19 (TCRdb year 2020). The library came from the immunoSEQ multiplex PCR assay. This immuneACCESS table, as held by TCRdb, lists in-frame sequences with V and J called but not all clones. Of the missing ones, under half trace to an unresolved V gene in checked studies; the others have no known cause. This sample comprises about 480,000 clones, 80% to 90% of them detected only once. The ten largest clones capture approximately 0.9% of the sample. The material sequenced was peripheral blood. The receptors here all came from a man between 18 and 29 years old with COVID-19, enrolled during active disease.

This clone came up once. The chain is built from TRBV5-1 and TRBJ1-2; 7 nucleotides agree with TRBD1. Germline-derived CDR1 and CDR2 are SGHRS and YFSETQ. The CDR3 length is 15 residues. V trimming: 2 bases; J trimming: 6 bases; junction bases outside the gene matches: 10. DNA for the CDR3: TGCGCCAGCAGCTTCCGACCGGGACAGAGGAATGGCTACACCTTC. Translating it yields CASSFRPGQRNGYTF.

This chain links TRBV6-6 with TRBJ2-7, with D possibly matching TRBD2 (5 bases). Per germline, CDR1 MNHNY and CDR2 SVGAGI (reference sequence). This CDR3 is built from 15 residues. V shed 6 bases and J shed 4 bases, with 19 bases lying between them. CDR3 sequence (DNA): TGTGCCAGCAGAACCTCTGGGAGTCTTACTTACGAGCAGTACTTC. As protein: CASRTSGSLTYEQYF.

The V and J genes are TRBV5-1 and TRBJ2-7, with D hard to call. The V gene lost 0 bases and the J gene lost 0 bases, with 13 bases spanning the gap. The CDR3 spans 16 residues. Germline V lookup: CDR1 SGHRS, CDR2 YFSETQ. The DNA for the CDR3 is TGCGCCAGCAGCTTGGGTGGCTTCCGGAGCTCCTACGAGCAGTACTTC. This encodes CASSLGGFRSSYEQYF.

Details on this clone: The sample holds other DNA sequences that translate to the same CDR3. The gene calls are TRBV2 and TRBJ2-5; a possible D gene is TRBD1 (6 bases). CDR3 length: 14 amino acids. CDR1 and CDR2 from the germline V gene are SNHLY and FYNNEI. With 2 bases removed from V and 0 bases from J, the gap between germline ends came to 7 bases. This CDR3 reads CASSENRDQETQYF. The CDR3 DNA is TGTGCCAGCAGTGAAAACAGGGACCAAGAGACCCAGTACTTC.

The gene calls are TRBV7-2 and TRBJ2-7, with D possibly matching TRBD2 (7 bases). V was clipped by 2 bases and J by 7 bases, with 30 bases between them. Germline-derived CDR1 and CDR2 are SGHTA and FQGNSA. The CDR3 has 19 amino acids. In DNA form, the CDR3 reads TGTGCCAGCAGCTTACGCCCGCAGGGTGTAGCGGGCAAGAGGGGGGAGCAGTACTTC. This gives the protein CASSLRPQGVAGKRGEQYF.

The gene calls are TRBV3-1 (or the pseudogene TRBV3-2) and TRBJ1-1; 10 bases are shared with TRBD1. Unmatched junction bases numbered 4, after V lost 4 bases and J lost 5 bases. The germline V gene encodes CDR1 LGHDT and CDR2 YNNKEL (reference sequence). CDR3 size: 14 residues. CDR3: CASSLDRGRTEAFF. The DNA for the CDR3 is TGTGCCAGCAGCCTAGACAGGGGGCGTACTGAAGCTTTCTTT.

The table lists this clone with a count of one. The chain joins TRBV7-9 to TRBJ2-1; D possibly corresponds to TRBD2 (6 bases). Trimming removed 5 bases at V and 7 bases at J, with 18 bases between. From germline, CDR1 is SEHNR and CDR2 FQNEAQ (reference sequence). The CDR3 sequence is 15 residues long. CDR3 sequence: CASSPSGAVRNEQFF. The DNA for the CDR3 is TGTGCCAGCAGCCCATCGGGAGCGGTGAGGAATGAGCAGTTCTTC. The entire variable domain, with the rest obtained from reference TRBV7-9 and TRBJ2-1, is as follows: DTGVSQNPRHKITKRGQNVTFRCDPISEHNRLYWYRQTLGQGPEFLTYFQNEAQLEKSRLLSDRFSAERPKGSFSTLEIQRTEQGDSAMYLCASSPSGAVRNEQFFGPGTRLTVL.

This clone was detected once. The chain carries TRBV29-1 and TRBJ2-1; 7 bases are shared with TRBD2. Trimming cost V 4 bases and J 5 bases; bases outside gene matches: 11. This CDR3 comprises 15 residues. The germline V gene encodes CDR1 SQVTM and CDR2 ANQGSEA. CDR3 bases: TGCAGCGTTGGCCCTCTTTTGCGGGGGAACAATGAGCAGTTCTTC. Its protein product is CSVGPLLRGNNEQFF.

This clone was detected once. The chain employs TRBV5-4 and TRBJ2-5; 9 positions match TRBD2. CDR3 length: 16 amino acids. Per germline, CDR1 SGHNT and CDR2 YYREEE (reference sequence). The J segment lost 7 bases and the V segment lost 3 bases, leaving 13 bases of the junction unmatched. The CDR3 reads CASSSSSSGSWGTQYF. In DNA form, the CDR3 reads TGTGCCAGCAGCTCTTCAAGTAGCGGGAGCTGGGGGACCCAGTACTTC.

V usage is TRBV7-8 and J usage is TRBJ1-4, with 9 bases aligning to TRBD1. This CDR3 contains 15 residues. The junction had 7 bases not matched to a gene; V was cut back by 4 bases and J by 7 bases. Germline CDR1 is SGHVS and CDR2 is FQNEAQ. The CDR3 here is CASSSYRGRIEKLFF. The CDR3 DNA is TGTGCCAGCAGCTCCTACAGGGGGCGAATTGAAAAACTGTTTTTT. Drawing the rest from reference TRBV7-8 and TRBJ1-4, the complete variable domain is GAGVSQSPRYKVAKRGQDVALRCDPISGHVSLFWYQQALGQGPEFLTYFQNEAQLDKSGLPSDRFFAERPEGSVSTLKIQRTQQEDSAVYLCASSSYRGRIEKLFFGSGTQLSVL.

A few counts support this clone. The rearrangement links TRBV3-1 (or the pseudogene TRBV3-2) to TRBJ1-1, with TRBD1 as a possible D gene (5 bases). V lost 1 base and J lost 7, with 16 bases in between. Germline V gene data show CDR1 as LGHDT and CDR2 as YNNKEL (reference sequence). This CDR3 comprises 15 residues. The CDR3 DNA reads TGTGCCAGCAGCCAAGGTCTGGGACTCAGGGATGAAGCTTTCTTT. This sequence encodes CASSQGLGLRDEAFF.

The chain uses TRBV7-9 and TRBJ2-2; D is ambiguous. Between the trimmed V and J ends, which lost 3 bases and 6 bases, there was a span of 5 bases. Looked up from germline, CDR1 is SEHNR and CDR2 is FQNEAQ (reference sequence). This CDR3 has 12 amino acids. The CDR3 DNA reads TGTGCCAGCAGCTTCGGGTCCGGGGAGCTGTTTTTT. This sequence encodes CASSFGSGELFF.

This chain links TRBV11-2 with TRBJ2-7, with TRBD1 identical over 8 bases. J was trimmed by 0 bases and V by 5 bases; bases with no gene match: 12. The CDR3 is 17 amino acids. Germline CDR1 SGHAT, CDR2 FQNNGV. The CDR3 nucleotides are TGTGCCAGCAGCGTACTAACCCGGGACAGGACCTCCTACGAGCAGTACTTC. Protein sequence: CASSVLTRDRTSYEQYF.